This T cell receptor (beta chain) was documented in a study of blood T cell repertoires in COVID-19. Study at large: From T cells, B-cell-depleted T cells, or PBMCs came the material, which was cDNA or gDNA.

This CDR3 is built from 16 residues. The J segment lost 2 bases and the V segment lost 3 bases, leaving 6 bases of the junction unmatched. CDR1 and CDR2 from the germline V gene are KGHSH and LQKENI. This table comes from immunoSEQ multiplex PCR, and its TCRdb copy is limited to in-frame clones, with some not included. The data hold about 140,000 clones, with over 75% observed a single time. Enrolled through a virtual design, the participants were between 18 and 89 years of age and came from fewer than 30 US areas. This clonotype was sampled from a woman aged 45-59 years who had recovered from COVID-19. The specimen was PBMCs or T cells enriched from blood (not recorded which). The J gene is TRBJ2-3, the V gene TRBV18, with 9 bases lining up with TRBD1. CDR3 nucleotide sequence: TGTGCCAGCTCACCGGCGTGGGACAGGGACACAGATACGCAGTATTTT. It yields the protein CASSPAWDRDTDTQYF.